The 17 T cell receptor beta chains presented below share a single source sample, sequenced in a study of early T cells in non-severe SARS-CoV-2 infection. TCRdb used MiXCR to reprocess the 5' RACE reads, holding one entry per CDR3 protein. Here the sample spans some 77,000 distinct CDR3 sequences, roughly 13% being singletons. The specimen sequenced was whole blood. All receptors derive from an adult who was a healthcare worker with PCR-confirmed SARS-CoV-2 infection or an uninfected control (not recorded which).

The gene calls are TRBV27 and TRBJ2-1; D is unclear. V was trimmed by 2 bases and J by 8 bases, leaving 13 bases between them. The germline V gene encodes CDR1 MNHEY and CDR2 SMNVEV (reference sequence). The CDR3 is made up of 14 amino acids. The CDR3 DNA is TGTGCCAGCAGTTTAGTGGACCAAAGGCATGAGCAGTTCTTC. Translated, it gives CASSLVDQRHEQFF.

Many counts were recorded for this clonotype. CDR3 residues: CASSYSVSVNTEAFF. The CDR3 DNA follows: TGTGCCAGCAGTTATTCGGTGAGCGTCAACACTGAAGCTTTCTTT. The chain has TRBV6-2 or TRBV6-3 and TRBJ1-1; D is undetermined. This CDR3 is 15 amino acids long. Trimming stripped 3 bases from V and 2 bases from J, with 13 bases between. Germline lookup yields CDR1 MNHEY and CDR2 SVGEGT.

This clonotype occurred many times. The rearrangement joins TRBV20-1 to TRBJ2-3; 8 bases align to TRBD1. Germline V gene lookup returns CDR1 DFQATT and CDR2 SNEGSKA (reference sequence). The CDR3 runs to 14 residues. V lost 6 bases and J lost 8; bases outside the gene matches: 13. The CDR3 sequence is CSAVSGGGLGTQYF. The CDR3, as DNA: TGCAGTGCAGTCTCAGGGGGCGGCTTGGGTACGCAGTATTTT.

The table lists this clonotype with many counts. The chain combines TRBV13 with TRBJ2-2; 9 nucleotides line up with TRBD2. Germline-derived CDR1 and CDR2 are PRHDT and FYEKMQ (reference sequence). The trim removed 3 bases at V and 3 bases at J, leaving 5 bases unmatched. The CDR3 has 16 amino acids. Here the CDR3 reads CASSFRLAGHTGELFF. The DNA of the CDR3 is TGTGCCAGCAGCTTTCGGCTAGCGGGACACACCGGGGAGCTGTTTTTT.

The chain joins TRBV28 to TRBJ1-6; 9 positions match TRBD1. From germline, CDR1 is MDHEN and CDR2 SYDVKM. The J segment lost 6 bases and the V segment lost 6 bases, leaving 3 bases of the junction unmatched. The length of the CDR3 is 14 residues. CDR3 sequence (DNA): TGTGCCAGCAGATTGGGACAGGGTAATTCACCCCTCCACTTT. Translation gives CASRLGQGNSPLHF.

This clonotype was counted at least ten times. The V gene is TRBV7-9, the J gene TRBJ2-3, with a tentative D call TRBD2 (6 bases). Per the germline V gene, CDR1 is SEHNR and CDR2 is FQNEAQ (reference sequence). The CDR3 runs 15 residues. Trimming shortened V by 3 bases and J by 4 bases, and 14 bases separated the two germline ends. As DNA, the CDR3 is TGTGCCAGCAGCTTCTACGGGGGATCTGCAGATACGCAGTATTTT. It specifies CASSFYGGSADTQYF.

The CDR3, as DNA: TGTGCCAGCTCACAACCTCAGGGGGCGAACACCGGGGAGCTGTTTTTT. Protein product: CASSQPQGANTGELFF. V gene TRBV18 combines with J gene TRBJ2-2; 7 nucleotides line up with TRBD1. Germline V lookup: CDR1 KGHSH, CDR2 LQKENI. V was pared by 4 bases and J by 0 bases, with 5 bases of the junction left unmatched. This CDR3 comprises 16 residues.

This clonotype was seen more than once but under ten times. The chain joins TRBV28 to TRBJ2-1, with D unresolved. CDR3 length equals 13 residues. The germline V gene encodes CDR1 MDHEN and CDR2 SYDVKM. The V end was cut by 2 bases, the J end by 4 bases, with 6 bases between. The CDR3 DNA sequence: TGTGCCAGCAGTTTAAAAGAATACAATGAGCAGTTCTTC. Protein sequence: CASSLKEYNEQFF.

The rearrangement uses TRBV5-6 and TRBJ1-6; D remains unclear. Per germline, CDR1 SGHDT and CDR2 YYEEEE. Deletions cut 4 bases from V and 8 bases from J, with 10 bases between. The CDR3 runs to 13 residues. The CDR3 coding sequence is TGTGCCAGCAGCCCCACGCCAGATTCACCCCTCCACTTT. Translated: CASSPTPDSPLHF.

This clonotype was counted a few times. The DNA for the CDR3 is TGTGCCAGCAGCTCGGCCCTGAATGAGCAGTTCTTC. Residues: CASSSALNEQFF. The chain links TRBV7-9 to TRBJ2-1, with D unclear. Trimming took 4 bases from V and 7 from J, leaving 8 bases between them. Germline V gene lookup returns CDR1 SEHNR and CDR2 FQNEAQ (reference sequence). This CDR3 is built from 12 residues. The entire variable domain, with the rest obtained from reference TRBV7-9 and TRBJ2-1, is as follows: DTGVSQNPRHKITKRGQNVTFRCDPISEHNRLYWYRQTLGQGPEFLTYFQNEAQLEKSRLLSDRFSAERPKGSFSTLEIQRTEQGDSAMYLCASSSALNEQFFGPGTRLTVL.

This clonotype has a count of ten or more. The CDR3 sequence is CASSSAGTGNQPQHF. CDR3 DNA: TGTGCCAGCAGTTCCGCCGGGACAGGTAATCAGCCCCAGCATTTT. The chain combines TRBV28 with TRBJ1-5; 8 bases map to TRBD1. Germline CDR1 reads MDHEN; CDR2 reads SYDVKM. CDR3 length equals 15 residues. The V segment lost 4 bases and the J segment 4 bases; nucleotides outside the gene matches: 6.

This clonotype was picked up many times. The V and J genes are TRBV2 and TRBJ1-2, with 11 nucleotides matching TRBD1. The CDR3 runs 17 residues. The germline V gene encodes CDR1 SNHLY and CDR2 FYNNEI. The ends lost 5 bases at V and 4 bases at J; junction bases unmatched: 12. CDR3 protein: CASSQGQGATGFYGYTF. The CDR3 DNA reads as TGTGCCAGCAGTCAAGGACAGGGGGCTACGGGATTCTATGGCTACACCTTC.

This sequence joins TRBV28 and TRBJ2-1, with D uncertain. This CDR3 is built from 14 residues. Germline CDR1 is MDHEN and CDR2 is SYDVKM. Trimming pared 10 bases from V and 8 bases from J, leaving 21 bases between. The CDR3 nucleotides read TGTGCCATCGACACTATCAGAGAAATTTATGAGCAGTTCTTC. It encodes CAIDTIREIYEQFF.

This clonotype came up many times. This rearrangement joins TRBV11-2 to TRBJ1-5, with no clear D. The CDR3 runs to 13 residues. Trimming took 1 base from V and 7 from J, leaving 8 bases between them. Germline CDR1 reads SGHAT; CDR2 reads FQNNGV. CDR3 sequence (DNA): TGTGCCAGCAGCTTAGGGGCAAACCAGCCCCAGCATTTT. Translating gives CASSLGANQPQHF. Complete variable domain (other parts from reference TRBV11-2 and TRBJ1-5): EAGVAQSPRYKIIEKRQSVAFWCNPISGHATLYWYQQILGQGPKLLIQFQNNGVVDDSQLPKDRFSAERLKGVDSTLKIQPAKLEDSAVYLCASSLGANQPQHFGDGTRLSIL.

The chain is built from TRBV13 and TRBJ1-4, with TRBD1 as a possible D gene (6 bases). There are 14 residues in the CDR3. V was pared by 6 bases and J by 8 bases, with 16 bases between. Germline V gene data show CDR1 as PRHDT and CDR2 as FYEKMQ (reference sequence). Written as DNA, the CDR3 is TGTGCCAGCAGTAACCGAGGGGGAGGCGAAAAACTGTTTTTT. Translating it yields CASSNRGGGEKLFF.

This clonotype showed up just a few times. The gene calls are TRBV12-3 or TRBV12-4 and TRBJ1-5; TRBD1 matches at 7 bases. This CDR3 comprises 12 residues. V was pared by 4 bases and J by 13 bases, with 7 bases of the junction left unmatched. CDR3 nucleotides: TGTGCCAGCAGTTCTAAGGGGGCAGCTCAGCATTTT. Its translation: CASSSKGAAQHF.

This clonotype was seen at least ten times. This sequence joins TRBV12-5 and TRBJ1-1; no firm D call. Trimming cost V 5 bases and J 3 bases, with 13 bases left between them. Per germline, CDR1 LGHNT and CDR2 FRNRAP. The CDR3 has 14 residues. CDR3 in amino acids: CASGAHRGYTEAFF. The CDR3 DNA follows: TGTGCTAGTGGTGCCCACCGGGGTTACACTGAAGCTTTCTTT.